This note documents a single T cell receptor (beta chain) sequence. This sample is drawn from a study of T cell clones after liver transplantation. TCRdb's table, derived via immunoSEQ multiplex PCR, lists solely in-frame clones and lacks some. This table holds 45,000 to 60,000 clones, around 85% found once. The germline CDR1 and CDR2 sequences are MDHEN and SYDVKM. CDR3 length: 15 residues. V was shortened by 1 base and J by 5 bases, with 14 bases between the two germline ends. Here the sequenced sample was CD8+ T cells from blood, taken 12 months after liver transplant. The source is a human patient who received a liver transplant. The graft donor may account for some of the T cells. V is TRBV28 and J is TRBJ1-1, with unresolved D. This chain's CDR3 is CASSLYGEVRTEAFF. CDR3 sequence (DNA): TGTGCCAGCAGTTTATACGGGGAGGTAAGGACTGAAGCTTTCTTT.